These T cell receptor beta chains were read from a single sample in a study of blood T cell repertoires in COVID-19. The protocol was immunoSEQ multiplex PCR, while the TCRdb copy is restricted to in-frame clones and leaves out a portion. Of about 40,000 clones in the sample, 85% to 90% were seen once. Sequencing was performed on peripheral blood. These TCRs come from a man between 65 and 85 years old with acute or convalescent COVID-19. Each CDR3 is given with its conserved first and last residue. Each record gives: J gene, V gene, clone size, D gene, CDR3 protein, CDR3 DNA. A D gene is named only where the DNA matches it firmly. The listing skips clone size in some rows; elsewhere it reads once, few, many or a size class.

>TRBJ1-1|TRBV7-2|NA|NA
CASSFYRTEAFF
TGTGCCAGCAGCTTTTACAGGACGGAAGCTTTCTTT
>TRBJ2-1|TRBV11-2|NA|TRBD2
CASSLEGGVFSNEQFF
TGTGCCAGCAGCTTAGAGGGAGGGGTATTCAGCAATGAGCAGTTCTTC
>TRBJ2-7|TRBV7-9|NA|NA
CASTDLGHEQYF
TGTGCCAGCACGGATCTGGGGCACGAGCAGTACTTC
>TRBJ1-5|TRBV6-2/TRBV6-3|NA|NA
CASSHLGAGGNQPQHF
TGTGCCAGCAGCCACCTCGGGGCAGGGGGCAATCAGCCCCAGCATTTT
>TRBJ2-3|TRBV4-3|NA|NA
CASSQQGLGTDTQYF
TGCGCCAGCAGCCAACAGGGGTTGGGCACAGATACGCAGTATTTT
>TRBJ1-5|TRBV5-6|NA|NA
CASSTTGEGNQPQHF
TGTGCCAGCAGCACGACAGGTGAGGGCAATCAGCCCCAGCATTTT
>TRBJ2-7|TRBV4-1|few|TRBD1
CASSQPGQGKSYEQYF
TGCGCCAGCAGCCAACCGGGACAGGGGAAGTCCTACGAGCAGTACTTC
>TRBJ1-2|TRBV10-3|NA|NA
CAISDPRQNYGYTF
TGTGCCATCAGTGACCCCAGACAGAACTATGGCTACACCTTC
>TRBJ2-3|TRBV7-3|once|NA
CASSRDPTDTQYF
TGTGCCAGCAGCCGCGATCCGACAGATACGCAGTATTTT
>TRBJ1-5|TRBV11-2|once|NA
CASSLTNNQPQHF
TGTGCCAGCAGCCTCACAAACAATCAGCCCCAGCATTTT
>TRBJ2-5|TRBV11-2|NA|TRBD2
CASSQTGLAGQETQYF
TGTGCCAGCAGCCAGACGGGGCTAGCGGGGCAAGAGACCCAGTACTTC
>TRBJ1-3|TRBV2|NA|NA
CASSSGVSSGNTIYF
TGTGCCAGCAGTTCAGGGGTCAGCTCTGGAAACACCATATATTTT
>TRBJ2-1|TRBV19|few|TRBD2
CASAGGPPLNEQFF
TGTGCCAGTGCGGGAGGGCCACCTCTCAATGAGCAGTTCTTC
>TRBJ2-7|TRBV11-2|NA|NA
CASSLRLHEQYF
TGTGCCAGCAGCTTACGGTTGCACGAGCAGTACTTC
>TRBJ1-2|TRBV20-1|NA|NA
CSASRYAGGDTF
TGCAGTGCTAGTAGGTATGCGGGTGGAGACACCTTC
>TRBJ1-1|TRBV19|NA|NA
CASSIGGHRVAEAFF
TGTGCCAGTAGTATAGGAGGCCACAGGGTGGCTGAAGCTTTCTTT
>TRBJ2-1|TRBV25-1|NA|NA
CASSPEYTFFSYNEQFF
TGTGCCAGCAGCCCAGAATATACCTTCTTCTCCTACAATGAGCAGTTCTTC
>TRBJ2-5|TRBV19|NA|NA
CASSSLTPVAEETQYF
TGTGCCAGTAGTTCCTTGACCCCGGTTGCGGAAGAGACCCAGTACTTC
>TRBJ2-7|TRBV7-3|NA|TRBD1
CASSEGQGAYEQYF
TGTGCCAGCAGCGAGGGACAGGGGGCCTACGAGCAGTACTTC
>TRBJ2-1|TRBV12-3/TRBV12-4|few|TRBD2
CASTAGVNEQFF
TGTGCCAGCACAGCGGGAGTGAATGAGCAGTTCTTC
>TRBJ2-7|TRBV2|once|NA
CASNNRVYEQYF
TGTGCCAGCAATAACAGGGTATACGAGCAGTACTTC
>TRBJ2-7|TRBV5-4|NA|NA
CASSLEQGTYYEQYF
TGTGCCAGCAGCTTGGAACAGGGGACTTACTACGAGCAGTACTTC
>TRBJ2-5|TRBV2|NA|TRBD1
CASSRDRGLETQYF
TGTGCCAGCAGTCGGGACAGGGGGCTGGAGACCCAGTACTTC
>TRBJ1-1|TRBV2|NA|NA
CASSTGPTEAFF
TGTGCCAGCAGTACAGGGCCCACTGAAGCTTTCTTT
>TRBJ2-6|TRBV12-5|NA|TRBD1
CASGAGTGTGANVLTF
TGTGCTAGTGGCGCCGGGACAGGGACCGGGGCCAACGTCCTGACTTTC
>TRBJ2-2|TRBV5-6|NA|NA
CASSSQEVTGELFF
TGTGCCAGCAGCTCCCAAGAGGTGACCGGGGAGCTGTTTTTT
>TRBJ2-2|TRBV7-3|NA|TRBD1
CASSGSRDRDVTGELFF
TGTGCCAGCAGCGGAAGCCGGGACAGAGATGTCACCGGGGAGCTGTTTTTT
>TRBJ1-4|TRBV3-1/TRBV3-2|NA|TRBD1
CASSHPGTGGGEKLFF
TGTGCCAGCAGCCACCCTGGGACAGGGGGCGGGGAAAAACTGTTTTTT